The present TCR beta chain was sequenced within a study of immune evolution from preneoplasia to lung adenocarcinoma. V gave up 4 bases and J gave up 5 bases; unmatched junction bases: 8. Germline V gene data show CDR1 as SGHKS and CDR2 as YYEKEE (reference sequence). The CDR3 spans 15 residues. Findings and caveats of the study: Later-stage lesions seemingly showed higher T cell density and diversity than normal lung.

About this clone: Antigen specificity is unknown.

Method: immunoSEQ multiplex PCR; TCRdb's copy keeps in-frame clones and lacks some. The table includes 4,000 to 5,500 clones, roughly 80% detected once. The material sequenced was FFPE adjacent normal lung tissue. The rearrangement joins TRBV5-5 to TRBJ2-2; TRBD2 matches 7 bases. The sequence was obtained from a donor older than 65 with lung adenocarcinoma. This chain's CDR3 is CASSRKGEGTGELFF. As DNA, the CDR3 is TGTGCCAGCAGCCGGAAAGGGGAGGGAACCGGGGAGCTGTTTTTT.